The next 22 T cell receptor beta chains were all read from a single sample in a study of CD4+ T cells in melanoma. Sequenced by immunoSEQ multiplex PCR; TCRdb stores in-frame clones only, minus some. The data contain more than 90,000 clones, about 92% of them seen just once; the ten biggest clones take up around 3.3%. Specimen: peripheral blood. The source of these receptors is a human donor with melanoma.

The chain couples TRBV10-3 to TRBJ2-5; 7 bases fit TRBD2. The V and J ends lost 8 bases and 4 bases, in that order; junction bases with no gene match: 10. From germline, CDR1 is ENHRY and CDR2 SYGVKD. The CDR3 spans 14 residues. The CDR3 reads CAIGSGRARETQYF. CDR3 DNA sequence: TGTGCCATCGGTAGTGGGAGGGCACGAGAGACCCAGTACTTC.

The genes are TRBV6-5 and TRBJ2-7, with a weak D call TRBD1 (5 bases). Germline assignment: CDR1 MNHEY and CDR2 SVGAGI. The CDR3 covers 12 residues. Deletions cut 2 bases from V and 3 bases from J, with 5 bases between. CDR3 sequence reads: CASSYGHYEQYF. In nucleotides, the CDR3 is TGTGCCAGCAGTTACGGACACTACGAGCAGTACTTC.

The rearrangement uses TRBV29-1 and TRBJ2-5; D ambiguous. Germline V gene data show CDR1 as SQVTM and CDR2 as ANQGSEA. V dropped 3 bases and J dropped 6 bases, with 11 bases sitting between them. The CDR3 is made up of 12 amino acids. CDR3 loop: CSVDKGLKTQYF. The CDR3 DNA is TGCAGCGTTGATAAGGGTTTGAAGACCCAGTACTTC.

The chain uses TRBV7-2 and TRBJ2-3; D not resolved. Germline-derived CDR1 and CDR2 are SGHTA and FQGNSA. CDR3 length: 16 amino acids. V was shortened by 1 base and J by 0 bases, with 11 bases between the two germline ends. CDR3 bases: TGTGCCAGCAGCTTAGACAGCGAACTTAGCACAGATACGCAGTATTTT. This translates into CASSLDSELSTDTQYF.

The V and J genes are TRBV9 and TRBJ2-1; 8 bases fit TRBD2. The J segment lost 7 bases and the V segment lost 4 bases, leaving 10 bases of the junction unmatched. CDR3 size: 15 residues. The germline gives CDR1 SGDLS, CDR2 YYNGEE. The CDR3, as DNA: TGTGCCAGCAGCCCTCGGGAGGGTGGTTCTAATGAGCAGTTCTTC. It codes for CASSPREGGSNEQFF.

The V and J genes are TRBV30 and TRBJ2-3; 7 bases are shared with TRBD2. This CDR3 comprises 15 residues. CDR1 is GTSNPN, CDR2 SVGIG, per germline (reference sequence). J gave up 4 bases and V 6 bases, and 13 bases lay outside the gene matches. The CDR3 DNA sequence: TGTGCCTGCCTTGGTCAGCGGGGAAGCCCAGATACGCAGTATTTT. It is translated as CACLGQRGSPDTQYF.

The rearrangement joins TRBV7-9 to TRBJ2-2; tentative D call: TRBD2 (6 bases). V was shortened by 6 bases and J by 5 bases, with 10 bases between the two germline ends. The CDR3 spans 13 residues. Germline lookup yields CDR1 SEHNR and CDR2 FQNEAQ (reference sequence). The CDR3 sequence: CASSLGGTGELFF. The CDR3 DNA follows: TGTGCCAGCAGTTTGGGAGGAACCGGGGAGCTGTTTTTT.

This CDR3 reads CASSLWGITGELFF. CDR3 nucleotide sequence: TGTGCCAGCAGCTTATGGGGGATAACCGGGGAGCTGTTTTTT. V gene TRBV11-2 combines with J gene TRBJ2-2; either TRBD1 or TRBD2 may fit D (5 bases each). This CDR3 region has 14 residues. Trimming took off 2 bases at V and 5 bases at J, with 9 bases between the two ends. Germline V gene data show CDR1 as SGHAT and CDR2 as FQNNGV.

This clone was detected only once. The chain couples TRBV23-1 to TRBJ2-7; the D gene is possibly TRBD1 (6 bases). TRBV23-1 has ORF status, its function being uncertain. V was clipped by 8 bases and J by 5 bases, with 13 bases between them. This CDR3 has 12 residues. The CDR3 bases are TGCGCCAGCCCGGACAGTAGCAACGAGCAGTACTTC. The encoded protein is CASPDSSNEQYF.

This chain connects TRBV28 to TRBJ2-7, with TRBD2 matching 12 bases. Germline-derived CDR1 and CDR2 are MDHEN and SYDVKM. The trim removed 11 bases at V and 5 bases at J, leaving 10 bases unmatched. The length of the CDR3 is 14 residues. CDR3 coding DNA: TGTGCCGCGGAGACTAGCGGGAGCCCCCACGAGCAGTACTTC. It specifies CAAETSGSPHEQYF.

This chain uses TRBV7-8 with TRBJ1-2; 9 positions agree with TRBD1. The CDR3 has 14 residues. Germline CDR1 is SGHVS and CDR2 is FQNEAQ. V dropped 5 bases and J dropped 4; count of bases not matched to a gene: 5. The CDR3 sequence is CASSPDRGGYGYTF. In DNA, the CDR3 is TGTGCCAGCAGCCCTGACAGGGGGGGCTATGGCTACACCTTC.

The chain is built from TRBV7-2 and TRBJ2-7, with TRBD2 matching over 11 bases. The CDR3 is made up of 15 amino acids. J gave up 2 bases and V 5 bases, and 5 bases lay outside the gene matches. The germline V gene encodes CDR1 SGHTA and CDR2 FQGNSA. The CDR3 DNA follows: TGTGCCAGCAGCATTTCGGGACTAGCGGCCTACGAGCAGTACTTC. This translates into CASSISGLAAYEQYF.

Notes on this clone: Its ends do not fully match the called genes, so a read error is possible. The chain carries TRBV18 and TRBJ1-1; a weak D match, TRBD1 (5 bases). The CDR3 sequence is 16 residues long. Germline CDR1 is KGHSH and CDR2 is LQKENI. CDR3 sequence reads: CASSPRGGAMNTEAFF. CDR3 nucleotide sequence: TGTGCCAGCTCCCCACGGGGCGGGGCCATGAACACTGAAGCTTTCTTT.

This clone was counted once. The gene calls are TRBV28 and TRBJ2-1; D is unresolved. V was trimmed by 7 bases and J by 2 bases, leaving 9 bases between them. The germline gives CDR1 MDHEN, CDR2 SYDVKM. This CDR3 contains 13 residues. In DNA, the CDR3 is TGTGCCAGCACTCGAGATCCCTACAATGAGCAGTTCTTC. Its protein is CASTRDPYNEQFF.

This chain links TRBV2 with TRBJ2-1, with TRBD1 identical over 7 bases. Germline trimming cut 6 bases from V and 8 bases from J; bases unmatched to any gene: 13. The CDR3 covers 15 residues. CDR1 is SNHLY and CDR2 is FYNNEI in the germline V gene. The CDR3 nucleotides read TGTGCCAGCAGCAGCCGGGACAGAGCTGAGGATGAGCAGTTCTTC. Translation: CASSSRDRAEDEQFF.

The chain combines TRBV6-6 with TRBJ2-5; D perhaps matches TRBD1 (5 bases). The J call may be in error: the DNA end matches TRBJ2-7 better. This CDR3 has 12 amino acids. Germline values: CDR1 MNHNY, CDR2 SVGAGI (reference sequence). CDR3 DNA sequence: TGTGCCAGCAGTTACTCCAGGGTCGAGCAGTACTTC. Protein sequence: CASSYSRVEQYF.

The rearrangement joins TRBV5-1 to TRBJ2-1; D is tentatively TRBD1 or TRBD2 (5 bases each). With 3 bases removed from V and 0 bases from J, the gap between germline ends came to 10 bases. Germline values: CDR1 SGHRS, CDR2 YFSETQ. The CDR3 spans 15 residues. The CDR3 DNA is TGCGCCAGCAGCTGGGACGGAAGCTCCTACAATGAGCAGTTCTTC. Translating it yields CASSWDGSSYNEQFF.

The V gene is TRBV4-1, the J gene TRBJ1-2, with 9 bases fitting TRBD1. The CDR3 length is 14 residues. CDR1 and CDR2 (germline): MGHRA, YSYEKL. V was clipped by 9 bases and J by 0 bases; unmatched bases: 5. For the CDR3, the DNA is TGCGCCAGTTACAGGGACAGGGCTAACTATGGCTACACCTTC. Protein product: CASYRDRANYGYTF.

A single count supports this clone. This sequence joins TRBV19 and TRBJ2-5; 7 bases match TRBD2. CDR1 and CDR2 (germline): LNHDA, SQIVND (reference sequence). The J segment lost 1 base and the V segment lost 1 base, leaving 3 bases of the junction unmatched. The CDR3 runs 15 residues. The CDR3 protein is CASSIGGLTQETQYF. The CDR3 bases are TGTGCCAGTAGTATAGGGGGACTAACCCAAGAGACCCAGTACTTC.

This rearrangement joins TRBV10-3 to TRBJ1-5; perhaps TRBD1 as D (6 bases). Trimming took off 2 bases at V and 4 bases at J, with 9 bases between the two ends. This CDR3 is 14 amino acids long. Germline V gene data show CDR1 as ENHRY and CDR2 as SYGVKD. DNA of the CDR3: TGTGCCATCAGTGAGCACAGGGAGAATCAGCCCCAGCATTTT. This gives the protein CAISEHRENQPQHF.

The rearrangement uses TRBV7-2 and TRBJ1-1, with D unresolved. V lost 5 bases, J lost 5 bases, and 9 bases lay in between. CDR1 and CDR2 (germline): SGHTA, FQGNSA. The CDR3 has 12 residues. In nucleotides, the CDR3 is TGTGCCAGCAGCCCTGCCAGTACTGAAGCTTTCTTT. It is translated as CASSPASTEAFF.

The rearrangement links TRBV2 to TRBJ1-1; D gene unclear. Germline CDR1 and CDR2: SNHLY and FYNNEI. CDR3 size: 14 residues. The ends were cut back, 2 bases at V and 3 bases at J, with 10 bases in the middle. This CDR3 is CASSETQADTEAFF. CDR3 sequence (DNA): TGTGCCAGCAGTGAAACCCAGGCGGACACTGAAGCTTTCTTT.